This T cell receptor beta chain appears in the sequencing data of a study of PD-1 blockade in classical Hodgkin lymphoma (dated by TCRdb to 2019 to 2021). Looking at the study overall: Nivolumab dosing was 3 mg/kg intravenously every 2 weeks, continuing until either disease progression or unacceptable toxicity. A peripheral blood immune signature of response to PD-1 blockade in classical Hodgkin lymphoma was defined using TCR beta sequencing and CyTOF.

Reading the germline V gene gives CDR1 SGHNT and CDR2 YENEEA. Reading from cysteine to phenylalanine, the CDR3 counts 16 amino acids. Just the 48-base CDR3 DNA is kept, in frame starting at base 1. Germline trimming amounts to 2 bases on V and 4 bases on J, with 7 as the count of junction bases outside the gene matches. The time point label here, explained by the study, means: cycle 1 day 1 (C1D1), immediately before nivolumab initiation. All trial patients had relapsed after autologous stem cell transplantation, with cohorts A, B and C differing in prior brentuximab vedotin exposure. A total of roughly 57 patients with relapsed/refractory classical Hodgkin lymphoma made up the trial cohort, and each patient's best overall response was complete response, partial response or progressive disease. In the multi-cohort phase II CheckMate 205 trial, trial patients received single-agent nivolumab. Best overall response was determined by an independent review committee according to the 2007 International Working Group response criteria. PBMCs from the trial were collected at three points: immediately before nivolumab initiation (C1D1), and during therapy at cycle 2 day 1 and cycle 4 day 1. Peripheral blood was collected in 8 mL Vacutainer Cell Preparation Tubes, from which PBMCs were isolated by centrifugation and then cryopreserved.

What the work shows at the level of the full study, not this receptor alone: Only a single clinical trial cohort was studied, and what caused the repertoire differences, possibly disease activity or prior therapy, remained undefined. Baseline TCR diversity was reported to be lower in newly diagnosed patients than in healthy donors and to be lower still in relapsed/refractory patients. Trial patients achieving complete response had baseline diversity similar to newly diagnosed patients, whereas partial responders and progressors had significantly lower diversity. Diversity was lower in patients who began nivolumab less than 1 year after ASCT, so these patients were left out of later analyses to avoid confounding by immune reconstitution. By C4D1, a significant rise was seen in CD4+ TCR diversity but not in CD8+ TCR diversity (p=0.0027 vs p=0.16), and the rise was most apparent among complete responders (p=0.02).

In regard to this clone: Its cognate antigen has yet to be identified. No base-level quality is on record; no much larger clone is a single base apart.

Genomic DNA was isolated using the Qiagen DNeasy kit from unsorted PBMCs as well as from negatively selected CD4+ and CD8+ fractions. Using primers that anneal to V and J segments, immunoSEQ multiplex PCR amplified the TCR beta CDR3 regions. Amplification bias was minimized using a synthetic immune receptor repertoire, and residual bias was removed computationally after sequencing. The source study handled its data this way. Custom Python scripts were used to quantify repertoire diversity as the Shannon entropy index. The unsorted, CD4+ and CD8+ repertoires were each analyzed separately, with the exception of combined analyses, where CD4+ and CD8+ sequences were merged in silico. A clone was considered expanded if an increase in frequency of at least 2-fold after treatment relative to C1D1 was found, and a pseudocount of 0.5 was applied to clones undetected at baseline. Singleton clones were defined as clones with 0 or 1 copy at C1D1, and non-singleton clones were defined as clones with 2 or more copies. By matching protein sequences in sorted samples from the same patient, clones expanded in unsorted samples were annotated as CD4+, CD8+ or unknown. Wilcoxon tests were applied to paired samples to test diversity changes from C1D1 to C4D1. Held by TCRdb, this immuneACCESS table contains in-frame sequences only and omits some clones. Under half of the omission traces to an unresolved V gene where checked; the cause of the rest is unknown. V and J calls and clone size follow that table, whereas D and trimming were derived from the DNA. Recorded for this sample are fewer than 65,000 clones; roughly 90% of them occurred a single time. The ten largest make up around 9.7% of the sample.

The sample consisted of peripheral blood mononuclear cells (PBMCs), taken at baseline. The chain was built from TRBV11-3 and TRBJ2-2; 7 central bases correspond to TRBD2. This TCR derives from a human donor with classical Hodgkin lymphoma. The sequenced DNA: TGTGCCAGCAGCTTACGGCCGGGAGGACCCACCGGGGAGCTGTTTTTT. Its amino acids are CASSLRPGGPTGELFF.